This TCR beta chain was obtained from a study of blood T cell repertoires in COVID-19. In the study overall: T cells, B-cell-depleted T cells, or PBMCs provided the cDNA or gDNA that served as material.

Authors' processing steps: Amplified reference gene primers provided the basis for estimating nucleated cell counts. The repertoire was sequenced with immunoSEQ multiplex PCR; TCRdb's copy has only in-frame clones and lacks some. D and trimming come from the DNA, and the V and J calls and clone size come from that table. There are approximately 61,000 clones in the sample; almost 90% occur only once, and less than 20% lies in the top ten. Sequenced material: peripheral blood. This TCR came from a woman older than 75 with active COVID-19.

The chain's CDR3 is CASSQRVHTGVNTEAFF. CDR3 DNA sequence: TGCGCCAGCAGCCAAAGGGTTCATACGGGGGTGAACACTGAAGCTTTCTTT. This sequence joins TRBV4-3 and TRBJ1-1, with D maybe TRBD1 (5 bases). Germline V lookup: CDR1 LGHNA, CDR2 YSLEER. The ends were cut back, 2 bases at V and 0 bases at J, with 16 bases in the middle. This CDR3 has 17 residues.